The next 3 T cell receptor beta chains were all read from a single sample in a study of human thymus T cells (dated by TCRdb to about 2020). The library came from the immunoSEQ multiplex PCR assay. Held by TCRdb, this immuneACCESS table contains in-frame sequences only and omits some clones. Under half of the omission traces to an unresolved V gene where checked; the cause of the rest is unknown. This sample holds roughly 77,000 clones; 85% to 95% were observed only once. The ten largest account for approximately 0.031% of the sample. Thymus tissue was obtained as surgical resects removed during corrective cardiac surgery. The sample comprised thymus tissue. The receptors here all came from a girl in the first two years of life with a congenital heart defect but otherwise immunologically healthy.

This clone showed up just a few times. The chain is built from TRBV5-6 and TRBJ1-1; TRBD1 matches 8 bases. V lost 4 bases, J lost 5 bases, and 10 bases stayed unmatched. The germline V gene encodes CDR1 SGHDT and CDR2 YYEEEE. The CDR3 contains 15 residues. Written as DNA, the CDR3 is TGTGCCAGCAGCCCACGACAGGGGCGGAGGACTGAAGCTTTCTTT. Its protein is CASSPRQGRRTEAFF.

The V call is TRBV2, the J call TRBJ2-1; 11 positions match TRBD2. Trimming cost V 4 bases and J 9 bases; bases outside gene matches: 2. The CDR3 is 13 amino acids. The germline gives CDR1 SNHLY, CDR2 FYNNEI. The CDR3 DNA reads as TGTGCCAGCAGTGGGCTAGCGGGAGGTGAGCAGTTCTTC. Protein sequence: CASSGLAGGEQFF.

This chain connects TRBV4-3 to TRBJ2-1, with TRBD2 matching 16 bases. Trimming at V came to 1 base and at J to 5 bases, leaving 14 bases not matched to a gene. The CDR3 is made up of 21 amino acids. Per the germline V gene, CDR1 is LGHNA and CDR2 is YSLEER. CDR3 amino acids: CASSQALPGLAGGPPHNEQFF. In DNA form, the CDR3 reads TGCGCCAGCAGCCAAGCACTGCCGGGACTAGCGGGAGGGCCCCCGCACAATGAGCAGTTCTTC.